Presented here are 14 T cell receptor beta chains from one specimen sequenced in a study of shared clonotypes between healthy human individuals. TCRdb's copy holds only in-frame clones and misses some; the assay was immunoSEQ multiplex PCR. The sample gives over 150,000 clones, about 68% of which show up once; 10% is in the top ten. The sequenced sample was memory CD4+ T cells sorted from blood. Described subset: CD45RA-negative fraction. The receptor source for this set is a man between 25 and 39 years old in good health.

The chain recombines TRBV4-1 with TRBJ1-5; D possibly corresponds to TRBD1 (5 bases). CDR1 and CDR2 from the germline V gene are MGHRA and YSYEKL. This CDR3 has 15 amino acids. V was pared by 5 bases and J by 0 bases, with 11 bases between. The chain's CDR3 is CASSTTGDSNQPQHF. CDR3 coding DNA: TGCGCCAGCAGCACAACGGGGGATAGCAATCAGCCCCAGCATTTT.

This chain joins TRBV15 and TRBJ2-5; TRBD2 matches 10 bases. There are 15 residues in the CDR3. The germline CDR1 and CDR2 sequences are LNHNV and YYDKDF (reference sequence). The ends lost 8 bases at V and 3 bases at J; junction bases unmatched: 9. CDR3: CATGAGGPQEETQYF. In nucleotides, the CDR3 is TGTGCCACCGGAGCGGGAGGGCCTCAGGAAGAGACCCAGTACTTC.

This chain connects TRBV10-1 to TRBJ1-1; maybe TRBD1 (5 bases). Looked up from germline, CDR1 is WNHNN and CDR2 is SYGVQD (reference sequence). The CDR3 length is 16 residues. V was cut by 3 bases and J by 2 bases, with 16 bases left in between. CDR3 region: CASSEGLFGGNTEAFF. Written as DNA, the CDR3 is TGCGCCAGCAGTGAAGGTTTGTTTGGGGGAAACACTGAAGCTTTCTTT.

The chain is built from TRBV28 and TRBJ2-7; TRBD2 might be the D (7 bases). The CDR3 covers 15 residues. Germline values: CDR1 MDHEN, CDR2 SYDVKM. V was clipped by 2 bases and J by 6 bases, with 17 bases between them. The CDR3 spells CASSLGSEGGREQYF. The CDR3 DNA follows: TGTGCCAGCAGTTTAGGCTCAGAGGGGGGGCGCGAGCAGTACTTC.

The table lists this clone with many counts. The CDR3 coding sequence is TGTGCCAGCAGTTCTAGGGGGAATCCTAGCACAGATACGCAGTATTTT. Translated: CASSSRGNPSTDTQYF. V is TRBV9 and J is TRBJ2-3; TRBD1 is a possible D gene (6 bases). From germline, CDR1 is SGDLS and CDR2 YYNGEE. The CDR3 has 16 residues. The germline V and J ends were trimmed by 5 bases and 0 bases, with 16 bases remaining between them.

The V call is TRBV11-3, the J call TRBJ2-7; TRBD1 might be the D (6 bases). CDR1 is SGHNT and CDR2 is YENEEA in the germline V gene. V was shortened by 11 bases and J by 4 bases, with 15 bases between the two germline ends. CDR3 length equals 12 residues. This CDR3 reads CARWGPSYEQYF. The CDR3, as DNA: TGTGCCCGGTGGGGGCCCTCATACGAGCAGTACTTC.

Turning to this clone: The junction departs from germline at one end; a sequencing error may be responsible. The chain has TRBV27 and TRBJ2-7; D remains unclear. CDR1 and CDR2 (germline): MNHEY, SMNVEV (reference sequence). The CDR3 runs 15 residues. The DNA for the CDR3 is TGTGCCAGCAGTCTATCCCGGACCCCCTCCTACGAGCAGTACTTC. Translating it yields CASSLSRTPSYEQYF.

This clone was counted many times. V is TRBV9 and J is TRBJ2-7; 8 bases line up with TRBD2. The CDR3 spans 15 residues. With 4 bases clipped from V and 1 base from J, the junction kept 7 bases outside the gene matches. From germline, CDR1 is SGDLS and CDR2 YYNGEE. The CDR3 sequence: CASSPIAGWSYEQYF. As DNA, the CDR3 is TGTGCCAGCAGCCCAATAGCGGGATGGTCCTACGAGCAGTACTTC.

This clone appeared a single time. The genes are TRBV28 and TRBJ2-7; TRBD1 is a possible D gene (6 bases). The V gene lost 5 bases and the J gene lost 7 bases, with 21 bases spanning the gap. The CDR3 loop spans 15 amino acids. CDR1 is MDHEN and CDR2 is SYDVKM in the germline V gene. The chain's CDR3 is CASSPPGSGVSEQYF. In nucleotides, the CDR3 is TGTGCCAGCAGTCCTCCTGGGTCAGGGGTGTCTGAGCAGTACTTC.

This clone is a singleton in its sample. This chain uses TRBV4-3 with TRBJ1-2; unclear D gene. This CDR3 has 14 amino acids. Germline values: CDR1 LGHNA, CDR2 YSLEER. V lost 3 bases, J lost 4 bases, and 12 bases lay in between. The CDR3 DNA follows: TGCGCCAGCAGCCACGATCTTCACTTCTATGGCTACACCTTC. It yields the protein CASSHDLHFYGYTF.

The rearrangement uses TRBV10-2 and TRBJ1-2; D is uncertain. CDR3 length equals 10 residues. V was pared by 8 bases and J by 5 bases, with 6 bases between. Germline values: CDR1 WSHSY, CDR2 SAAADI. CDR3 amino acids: CASGLYGYTF. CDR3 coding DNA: TGCGCCAGCGGACTTTATGGCTACACCTTC.

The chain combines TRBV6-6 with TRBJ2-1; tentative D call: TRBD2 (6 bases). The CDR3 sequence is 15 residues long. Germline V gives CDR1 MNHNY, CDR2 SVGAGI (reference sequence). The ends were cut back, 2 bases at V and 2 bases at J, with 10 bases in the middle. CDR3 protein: CASSYDGRTYNEQFF. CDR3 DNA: TGTGCCAGCAGTTACGACGGGAGAACCTACAATGAGCAGTTCTTC.

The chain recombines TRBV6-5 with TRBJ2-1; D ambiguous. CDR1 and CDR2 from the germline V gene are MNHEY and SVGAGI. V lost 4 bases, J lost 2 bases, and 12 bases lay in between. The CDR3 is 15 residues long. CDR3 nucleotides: TGTGCCAGCAGTTCCCGGAGAGCGCCCTACAATGAGCAGTTCTTC. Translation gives CASSSRRAPYNEQFF.

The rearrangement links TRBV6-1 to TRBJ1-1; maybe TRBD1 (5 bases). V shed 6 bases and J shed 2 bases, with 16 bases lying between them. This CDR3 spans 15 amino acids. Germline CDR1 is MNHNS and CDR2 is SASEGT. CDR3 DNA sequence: TGTGCCAGCAGGGAACGAAGACAGACCAACACTGAAGCTTTCTTT. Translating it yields CASRERRQTNTEAFF.